The next 22 T cell receptor beta chains were all read from a single sample in a study of blood T cell repertoires in COVID-19. The table came from immunoSEQ multiplex PCR; TCRdb's copy has only in-frame clones and leaves some out. The table lists 200,000 to 250,000 clones, roughly nine tenths of them singletons. Input material: PBMCs or T cells enriched from blood (not recorded which). All receptors come from a woman aged 45-60 years in a cohort exposed to, infected with or recovered from COVID-19 (not recorded which).

The rearrangement uses TRBV30 and TRBJ2-3, with 11 positions matching TRBD2. Germline V gene data show CDR1 as GTSNPN and CDR2 as SVGIG (reference sequence). V gave up 1 base and J gave up 8 bases; unmatched junction bases: 8. The CDR3 covers 15 residues. CDR3 sequence (DNA): TGTGCCTGGAGTGCATTGGGTAGCGGGGGGGGTACGCAGTATTTT. Translating it yields CAWSALGSGGGTQYF.

The CDR3 here is CASSHRTALDYEQYF. The CDR3 coding sequence is TGTGCCAGCAGCCACAGGACAGCCCTAGACTACGAGCAGTACTTC. V usage is TRBV7-9 and J usage is TRBJ2-7, with D maybe TRBD1 (6 bases). Germline V lookup: CDR1 SEHNR, CDR2 FQNEAQ (reference sequence). With 5 bases removed from V and 3 bases from J, the gap between germline ends came to 17 bases. The CDR3 sequence is 15 residues long.

Here the CDR3 DNA reads TGTGCCATCAGTGAGGGGACAGGGGCTAGTGAAAAACTGTTTTTT. It is translated as CAISEGTGASEKLFF. This sequence joins TRBV10-3 and TRBJ1-4; TRBD1 agrees at 10 bases. V trimming: 2 bases; J trimming: 7 bases; junction bases outside the gene matches: 4. CDR1 and CDR2 from the germline V gene are ENHRY and SYGVKD. CDR3 length equals 15 residues.

The V gene is TRBV29-1, the J gene TRBJ1-3; 8 positions agree with TRBD1. Per germline, CDR1 SQVTM and CDR2 ANQGSEA. Losses at the gene ends were 4 bases for V and 4 bases for J; bases not matched to a gene: 6. CDR3 length equals 14 residues. CDR3 residues: CSVVQGATGNTIYF. The CDR3 bases are TGCAGCGTTGTCCAGGGGGCGACAGGAAACACCATATATTTT.

The chain recombines TRBV18 with TRBJ2-3, with 9 bases lining up with TRBD2. Germline V lookup: CDR1 KGHSH, CDR2 LQKENI. This CDR3 contains 14 residues. V was clipped by 3 bases and J by 8 bases; unmatched bases: 6. The CDR3 sequence: CASSPPGLAATQYF. Here the CDR3 DNA reads TGTGCCAGCTCACCCCCGGGACTAGCAGCTACGCAGTATTTT. The full variable domain, its missing parts supplied by reference TRBV18 and TRBJ2-3, is NAGVMQNPRHLVRRRGQEARLRCSPMKGHSHVYWYRQLPEEGLKFMVYLQKENIIDESGMPKERFSAEFPKEGPSILRIQQVVRGDSAAYFCASSPPGLAATQYFGPGTRLTVL.

The V gene is TRBV7-3, the J gene TRBJ1-5; 10 positions match TRBD1. Trimming took 5 bases from V and 4 from J; bases not matched to a gene: 5. CDR3 length: 15 amino acids. Germline CDR1 and CDR2: SGHTA and FQGTGA. The CDR3 loop reads CASSATGGANQPQHF. CDR3 nucleotides: TGTGCCAGCAGCGCGACAGGGGGCGCGAATCAGCCCCAGCATTTT.

The rearrangement joins TRBV2 to TRBJ2-7; 10 positions match TRBD1. CDR3 length: 14 residues. The V gene's germline CDR1 is SNHLY and CDR2 FYNNEI. The V and J ends lost 4 bases and 6 bases, in that order; junction bases with no gene match: 6. The CDR3 DNA reads as TGTGCCAGCAGTGCTAGGACAGGGGGTGGCGAGCAGTACTTC. Its translation: CASSARTGGGEQYF.

The rearrangement links TRBV4-3 to TRBJ2-4; D is possibly TRBD2 (6 bases). The V and J ends lost 4 bases and 0 bases respectively, with 13 bases between them. CDR1 and CDR2 from the germline V gene are LGHNA and YSLEER. This CDR3 has 16 residues. Here the CDR3 DNA reads TGCGCCAGCAGCCTTACATGGGACTTAGCCAAAAACATTCAGTACTTC. It translates to CASSLTWDLAKNIQYF.

V gene TRBV6-5 combines with J gene TRBJ1-4; possibly TRBD1 for D (5 bases). Trimming left V 5 bases short and J 3 bases short, with 10 bases between. Germline V gives CDR1 MNHEY, CDR2 SVGAGI. This CDR3 has 14 residues. The CDR3 loop reads CASSPGVSNEKLFF. DNA for the CDR3: TGTGCCAGCAGTCCGGGGGTATCTAATGAAAAACTGTTTTTT.

The genes are TRBV11-3 and TRBJ2-3; 11 nucleotides align to TRBD2. V shed 2 bases, J shed 4 bases, and the junction held 5 bases outside the gene matches. This CDR3 is built from 16 residues. Germline V CDR1 and CDR2: SGHNT, YENEEA. This CDR3 reads CASSLRFSGGADTQYF. CDR3 bases: TGTGCCAGCAGCTTAAGATTTAGCGGGGGGGCAGATACGCAGTATTTT. Variable domain in full (rest from reference TRBV11-3 and TRBJ2-3): EAGVVQSPRYKIIEKKQPVAFWCNPISGHNTLYWYLQNLGQGPELLIRYENEEAVDDSQLPKDRFSAERLKGVDSTLKIQPAELGDSAVYLCASSLRFSGGADTQYFGPGTRLTVL.

The chain links TRBV4-3 to TRBJ1-4; TRBD1 matches 10 bases. The germline gives CDR1 LGHNA, CDR2 YSLEER. Trimming removed 0 bases from V and 11 bases from J; junction bases left unmatched: 12. There are 17 residues in the CDR3. The CDR3 coding sequence is TGCGCCAGCAGCCAAGATTTTGGTGGACAGGGGGGATGGAAACTGTTTTTT. Its translation: CASSQDFGGQGGWKLFF.

V and J are TRBV2 and TRBJ2-3, with 10 positions matching TRBD2. Germline V CDR1 and CDR2: SNHLY, FYNNEI. Trimming cost V 6 bases and J 0 bases; bases outside gene matches: 3. The CDR3 runs to 15 residues. The CDR3 sequence is CASRGLALSTDTQYF. CDR3 DNA sequence: TGTGCCAGCAGGGGACTAGCGCTGAGCACAGATACGCAGTATTTT.

The chain recombines TRBV27 with TRBJ1-1, with a possible D match to TRBD1 (5 bases). Germline CDR1 is MNHEY and CDR2 is SMNVEV (reference sequence). V was pared by 6 bases and J by 6 bases, with 17 bases between. This CDR3 is built from 14 residues. In nucleotides, the CDR3 is TGTGCCAGCAGGTACCGGGGGTCGACGTCTGAAGCTTTCTTT. Translating gives CASRYRGSTSEAFF.

The chain has TRBV28 and TRBJ1-4; possibly TRBD1 for D (6 bases). The CDR3 is 14 residues long. Looked up from germline, CDR1 is MDHEN and CDR2 is SYDVKM. The V end lost 8 bases, the J end lost 6 bases, and 16 bases lay between the germline ends. This chain's CDR3 is CASENRANDEKLFF. As DNA, the CDR3 is TGTGCCAGCGAGAACAGGGCTAACGATGAAAAACTGTTTTTT.

About this clone: The same CDR3 can be traced to other DNA sequences in this sample. This chain links TRBV7-2 with TRBJ2-2, with 12 positions matching TRBD2. This CDR3 region has 16 residues. Germline V gene lookup returns CDR1 SGHTA and CDR2 FQGNSA. V dropped 5 bases and J dropped 1; count of bases not matched to a gene: 2. CDR3 loop: CASSLTSGGNTGELFF. As DNA, the CDR3 is TGTGCCAGCAGCCTGACTAGCGGGGGGAACACCGGGGAGCTGTTTTTT.

This clone has a single count. This chain joins TRBV6-5 and TRBJ2-2, with a weak D call TRBD2 (5 bases). Looked up from germline, CDR1 is MNHEY and CDR2 is SVGAGI. The length of the CDR3 is 13 residues. The ends were cut back, 6 bases at V and 7 bases at J, with 12 bases in the middle. For the CDR3, the DNA is TGTGCCAGCAGGCGGACTTTGGGCGGGGAGCTGTTTTTT. Amino acid sequence: CASRRTLGGELFF.

The chain combines TRBV7-9 with TRBJ1-1; tentatively, D is TRBD1 (5 bases). This CDR3 spans 16 amino acids. The V gene's germline CDR1 is SEHNR and CDR2 FQNEAQ (reference sequence). Trimming removed 7 bases from V and 0 bases from J, with 18 bases in between. DNA of the CDR3: TGTGCCAGCAACCTCATTGGAGCGGGGCTGAACACTGAAGCTTTCTTT. Translation gives CASNLIGAGLNTEAFF.

The chain has TRBV4-3 and TRBJ1-5; 9 positions match TRBD1. Per germline, CDR1 LGHNA and CDR2 YSLEER. Losses at the gene ends were 0 bases for V and 3 bases for J; bases not matched to a gene: 12. The CDR3 contains 19 residues. The CDR3 region is CASSQDLMVGTGHNQPQHF. Here the CDR3 DNA reads TGCGCCAGCAGCCAAGATCTTATGGTTGGGACAGGGCACAATCAGCCCCAGCATTTT.

V gene TRBV30 combines with J gene TRBJ1-2; D remains ambiguous. V gave up 0 bases and J gave up 6 bases, with 11 bases separating them. Germline V gene lookup returns CDR1 GTSNPN and CDR2 SVGIG (reference sequence). CDR3 length equals 13 residues. CDR3 loop: CAWSVHQTHGYTF. CDR3 coding DNA: TGTGCCTGGAGTGTACACCAAACGCATGGCTACACCTTC.

This sequence joins TRBV2 and TRBJ2-7; tentative D call: TRBD2 (5 bases). Trimming stripped 7 bases from V and 3 bases from J, with 13 bases between. Germline values: CDR1 SNHLY, CDR2 FYNNEI. The CDR3 loop spans 13 amino acids. This chain's CDR3 is CASKGGPYYEQYF. CDR3 nucleotides: TGTGCCAGCAAGGGCGGGCCGTACTACGAGCAGTACTTC.

This clone was picked up one time. V is TRBV5-1 and J is TRBJ2-7; D is possibly TRBD1 (6 bases). CDR3 length: 13 residues. The V gene lost 4 bases and the J gene lost 1 base, with 9 bases spanning the gap. Germline CDR1 SGHRS, CDR2 YFSETQ. The CDR3 region is CASSGDTSYEQYF. The CDR3 bases are TGCGCCAGCAGCGGGGACACATCCTACGAGCAGTACTTC.

The chain couples TRBV7-2 to TRBJ1-5; D gene ambiguous. Germline V gene data show CDR1 as SGHTA and CDR2 as FQGNSA. V lost 5 bases and J 3 bases, leaving 8 bases between the germline ends. The CDR3 runs 13 residues. This CDR3 reads CASSPQDNQPQHF. The CDR3 DNA reads as TGTGCCAGCAGCCCCCAGGACAATCAGCCCCAGCATTTT.